The rows below give T cell receptor beta chains drawn from one sample of a study of identical twins. TCRdb reprocessed the 5' RACE reads via MiXCR and lists one record per CDR3 protein. Among 420,000 or so distinct CDR3 sequences listed, roughly 20% were seen once. Sequenced: naive T cells sorted from blood. The receptors shown here come from a man in his forties or fifties in good health. Both conserved end residues are trimmed from each CDR3. The order of the fields is D gene, V gene, J gene, CDR3 protein. The D gene is left open where the match is weak.

-	TRBV4-2	TRBJ1-2	ASSQDISTLLYYGYT
-	TRBV20-1	TRBJ1-6	SARDGRGNSPLH
-	TRBV4-2	TRBJ2-7	ASSQDQDSYYEQY
-	TRBV24-1	TRBJ2-5	ATSDTYETQY
-	TRBV15	TRBJ2-1	ATSRDRVAGEF
-	TRBV5-5	TRBJ2-7	ASSPPLGRALYEQY
-	TRBV7-2	TRBJ1-6	ASSLARVNSPLH
TRBD2	TRBV3-1	TRBJ2-5	ASSGRLAGETQY
TRBD1	TRBV20-1	TRBJ2-1	SARDRTGDYNEQF
-	TRBV19	TRBJ2-7	ASSIGLAYEQY
TRBD1	TRBV5-1	TRBJ1-4	ASSWDRDSSANEKLF
-	TRBV29-1	TRBJ2-3	SVTRGPDTQY
-	TRBV12-3/TRBV12-4	TRBJ1-1	ASSLEFGFTSTEAF
TRBD2	TRBV19	TRBJ2-2	ASSISGIGTGELF
-	TRBV20-1	TRBJ2-7	SAPRQDGYEQY
-	TRBV6-5	TRBJ1-6	ASSYSRQIYNSPLH
TRBD1	TRBV2	TRBJ2-7	ASSEIQGAKSYEQY
-	TRBV20-1	TRBJ1-1	SANDGFMNTEAF
-	TRBV5-1	TRBJ2-1	ASSLMGASSYNEQF
-	TRBV28	TRBJ2-3	ASSLPSQRDTQY
-	TRBV28	TRBJ2-1	ASSAPLASEQF
-	TRBV9	TRBJ2-1	ASSVGEESSYNEQF
TRBD2	TRBV27	TRBJ2-7	ASTVRGLAGRPSYEQY
-	TRBV7-9	TRBJ1-4	ASSSWLYGGLF
TRBD2	TRBV29-1	TRBJ2-1	SASGLAENYNEQF
-	TRBV15	TRBJ1-5	ATSRVGSYSNQPQH
-	TRBV20-1	TRBJ2-5	SALRGETQY
TRBD2	TRBV5-1	TRBJ2-2	ASSYRLAGKTGELF
-	TRBV2	TRBJ2-2	ASSQASYTGELF
TRBD1	TRBV10-3	TRBJ1-6	AITAGQNNSPLH
-	TRBV20-1	TRBJ1-1	SARGLATLRAF
-	TRBV29-1	TRBJ1-4	SVEEQRGEKLF
-	TRBV10-3	TRBJ2-5	AISEFREETQY
TRBD2	TRBV28	TRBJ2-5	ASSLGLGSTQETQY
-	TRBV6-2/TRBV6-3	TRBJ1-5	ASSYGVRVASNQPQH
-	TRBV6-2/TRBV6-3	TRBJ2-1	ASSRAGSYNEQF
TRBD2	TRBV20-1	TRBJ2-3	SARGGLAGTGTDTQY
-	TRBV3-1	TRBJ2-7	ASSQEVFEQY
-	TRBV14	TRBJ2-1	ASSQLTAEQF
-	TRBV6-2/TRBV6-3	TRBJ2-5	ASRALNRETQY
TRBD2	TRBV20-1	TRBJ2-3	SARDTLAGVGDTQY
-	TRBV20-1	TRBJ1-5	SAMRATGSNQPQH
-	TRBV5-1	TRBJ2-1	ASSFESSYNEQF
TRBD2	TRBV28	TRBJ2-1	ASNPLAGSYNEQF
TRBD2	TRBV7-9	TRBJ2-7	ASSLQGLAEGSEQY
-	TRBV28	TRBJ2-1	ASGMNTPTKHGSYNEQF
TRBD2	TRBV7-2	TRBJ2-7	ASSLWREGPRNEQY
-	TRBV28	TRBJ1-1	ASRPDPFAVLEAF
-	TRBV29-1	TRBJ2-7	SAQLGSVRWQY
-	TRBV5-1	TRBJ1-2	ASSSEGSGGYT
-	TRBV11-2	TRBJ2-7	ASSSAGGGGDEQY
TRBD1	TRBV24-1	TRBJ2-3	ATSDAGTGSTDTQY
-	TRBV4-1	TRBJ2-2	ASRTIRGLDTGELF
TRBD1	TRBV6-1	TRBJ1-2	ASSTGQVRGGYT
TRBD2	TRBV9	TRBJ2-1	ASSSTPTSGGPYNEQF
-	TRBV24-1	TRBJ2-1	ATSEGLNNEQF
-	TRBV12-3/TRBV12-4	TRBJ2-7	ASSFRDGYEQY